This TCR beta chain was sequenced in a study of T-cell memory formation after mild COVID-19. Across the study: Largely, TCR clusters stayed within a single donor.

V was clipped by 1 base and J by 14 bases, with 17 bases between them. CDR1 is SGHTA and CDR2 is FQGNSA in the germline V gene. This CDR3 has 13 residues. Comments on this clonotype: The target antigen is unknown.

TCRdb used MiXCR to reprocess the 5' RACE reads, holding one entry per CDR3 protein. The sample contains a few hundred thousand distinct CDR3 sequences, roughly 25% of which appear only once. Study outcomes and limitations: Clones that shrank (day 15 to 85) were balanced CD4/CD8, whereas later expanders leaned CD4+.

The source material was PBMCs or a T cell subset sorted from them (not recorded which). This chain connects TRBV7-2 to TRBJ1-2; D call uncertain. This TCR came from an adult woman who had mild COVID-19 (a few samples of this study predate the infection). Cell type and time point are not known. The CDR3 sequence: CASSLVGRRLGTF. The CDR3 nucleotides read TGTGCCAGCAGCTTAGTAGGTAGAAGGCTCGGAACCTTC.